These 16 T cell receptor beta chains were all obtained from the same sample, sequenced in a study of cytomegalovirus exposure and HLA in healthy donors (TCRdb year 2017). The receptor library was made with the immunoSEQ multiplex PCR assay. The table was pulled from immuneACCESS by TCRdb, which kept in-frame rearrangements only. Such tables lose some clones; where checked, under half of the loss comes from unresolved V genes, and the rest has no known cause. The sample table records about 190,000 clones; more than 75% of these occur just once. The ten largest clones add up to approximately 1.5% of the sample. What was sequenced was PBMCs. All receptors come from a young woman in good health and CMV-seronegative.

The chain combines TRBV29-1 with TRBJ2-7, with 9 positions matching TRBD1. Germline V gene data show CDR1 as SQVTM and CDR2 as ANQGSEA. The CDR3 runs 16 residues. The junction had 7 bases not matched to a gene; V was cut back by 1 base and J by 0 bases. CDR3 loop: CSVEVFGQGNSYEQYF. The CDR3 bases are TGCAGCGTTGAAGTCTTCGGACAGGGGAACTCCTACGAGCAGTACTTC.

The CDR3 DNA reads TGTGCCAGCACCACCACGGGGGACCAAGAGACCCAGTACTTC. Protein sequence: CASTTTGDQETQYF. The V and J genes are TRBV13 and TRBJ2-5; D is possibly TRBD2 (6 bases). The CDR3 totals 14 residues. Germline CDR1 reads PRHDT; CDR2 reads FYEKMQ (reference sequence). Trimming stripped 7 bases from V and 0 bases from J, with 12 bases between.

The chain joins TRBV4-1 to TRBJ2-2; tentative D call: TRBD1 (5 bases). The V and J ends lost 2 bases and 6 bases respectively, with 13 bases between them. CDR1 is MGHRA, CDR2 YSYEKL, per germline. The CDR3 extends over 15 amino acids. The CDR3 sequence: CASSQSPRGSGELFF. The CDR3 DNA is TGCGCCAGCAGCCAATCCCCTAGGGGTTCCGGGGAGCTGTTTTTT.

V and J are TRBV7-6 and TRBJ1-2; D not resolved. Trimming cost V 5 bases and J 4 bases, with 20 bases left between them. Germline loops: CDR1 SGHVS, CDR2 FNYEAQ. The CDR3 covers 16 residues. DNA for the CDR3: TGTGCCAGCAGCCCTTATGCGGGTGGACCCCCCTATGGCTACACCTTC. Amino acids: CASSPYAGGPPYGYTF.

V is TRBV5-1 and J is TRBJ1-1; 9 nucleotides agree with TRBD1. In germline, CDR1 is SGHRS, CDR2 YFSETQ. The CDR3 length is 15 residues. Unmatched junction bases numbered 2, after V lost 0 bases and J lost 2 bases. CDR3 loop: CASSLGDRDNTEAFF. CDR3 nucleotides: TGCGCCAGCAGCTTGGGGGACAGGGATAACACTGAAGCTTTCTTT.

The chain combines TRBV9 with TRBJ2-4; 10 nucleotides agree with TRBD2. V lost 3 bases, J lost 3 bases, and 9 bases stayed unmatched. Looked up from germline, CDR1 is SGDLS and CDR2 is YYNGEE. The CDR3 is 17 residues long. The CDR3 reads CASSEAPLAGGKNIQYF. CDR3 bases: TGTGCCAGCAGCGAGGCGCCCTTAGCGGGAGGCAAAAACATTCAGTACTTC.

The chain couples TRBV5-1 to TRBJ2-5; 9 positions agree with TRBD1. The CDR3 contains 15 residues. V shed 1 base and J 5 bases; nucleotides not matched to a gene: 6. CDR1 SGHRS and CDR2 YFSETQ come from the germline V gene. The CDR3 sequence is CASSLTGGDGETQYF. The CDR3 nucleotides are TGCGCCAGCAGCTTGACAGGGGGCGACGGGGAGACCCAGTACTTC.

The count of this clone is one. The CDR3 spells CASTPLTQGYGDYGYTF. The CDR3 coding sequence is TGTGCCAGTACACCACTGACCCAGGGGTATGGGGACTATGGCTACACCTTC. J is TRBJ1-2 and V is TRBV19, with TRBD1 as a possible D gene (6 bases). This CDR3 has 17 amino acids. In germline, CDR1 is LNHDA, CDR2 SQIVND (reference sequence). V was clipped by 7 bases and J by 3 bases, with 24 bases between them.

This clone was picked up one time. The chain recombines TRBV4-1 with TRBJ2-1; 12 bases line up with TRBD2. Germline-derived CDR1 and CDR2 are MGHRA and YSYEKL. Germline trimming cut 4 bases from V and 2 bases from J; bases unmatched to any gene: 12. This CDR3 comprises 19 residues. CDR3 sequence: CASSLTSGRLAGAYNEQFF. The CDR3 DNA reads as TGCGCCAGCAGCCTCACTTCGGGGAGACTAGCGGGAGCCTACAATGAGCAGTTCTTC.

The rearrangement uses TRBV11-1 and TRBJ2-7, with 7 bases matching TRBD2. The V segment lost 5 bases and the J segment 4 bases; nucleotides outside the gene matches: 11. The germline gives CDR1 SGHAT, CDR2 FQDESV (reference sequence). The CDR3 extends over 15 amino acids. The CDR3 DNA sequence: TGTGCCAGCAGCCTGCAACGGGGGGTATGGTACGAGCAGTACTTC. Translated: CASSLQRGVWYEQYF.

The chain joins TRBV19 to TRBJ2-7, with 9 bases that match TRBD1. There are 13 residues in the CDR3. The germline V gene encodes CDR1 LNHDA and CDR2 SQIVND (reference sequence). After removal of 10 bases from V and 4 bases from J, the junction contained 8 bases not matched to a gene. CDR3: CATQGQGGYEQYF. CDR3 bases: TGTGCCACCCAGGGACAGGGAGGGTACGAGCAGTACTTC.

This clone was seen a handful of times. V is TRBV7-3 and J is TRBJ2-7; 10 bases match TRBD1. Trimming at V came to 5 bases and at J to 4 bases, leaving 8 bases not matched to a gene. The CDR3 covers 15 residues. Germline CDR1 SGHTA, CDR2 FQGTGA. This CDR3 is CASSQEVGQGYEQYF. The CDR3 nucleotides are TGTGCCAGCAGCCAAGAAGTGGGACAGGGGTACGAGCAGTACTTC.

V and J are TRBV10-2 and TRBJ2-7, with D possibly being TRBD2 (5 bases). The CDR3 sequence is 13 residues long. From germline, CDR1 is WSHSY and CDR2 SAAADI. With 6 bases removed from V and 5 bases from J, the gap between germline ends came to 14 bases. The CDR3 nucleotides are TGCGCCAGCAGGAGACTATCTAGTGACGAGCAGTACTTC. This sequence encodes CASRRLSSDEQYF.

This chain links TRBV2 with TRBJ1-5; weak D call: TRBD1 (6 bases). Germline loops: CDR1 SNHLY, CDR2 FYNNEI. Trimming removed 6 bases at V and 12 bases at J, with 12 bases between. CDR3 size: 11 residues. The CDR3 is CASRDSDLQHF. The CDR3 nucleotides read TGTGCCAGCAGGGACAGTGACCTCCAGCATTTT.

A remark on this clone: This specimen includes other DNA sequences encoding the same CDR3. In nucleotides, the CDR3 is TGTGCCATCAGTGAAGGGACTAGCGGGTACGAGCAGTACTTC. Translation: CAISEGTSGYEQYF. The chain joins TRBV10-3 to TRBJ2-7; 12 bases are shared with TRBD2. Germline CDR1 ENHRY, CDR2 SYGVKD. Trimming took 3 bases from V and 4 from J; bases not matched to a gene: 1. The CDR3 totals 14 residues.

The V and J genes are TRBV14 and TRBJ2-2; D is perhaps TRBD1 (5 bases). CDR1 is SGHDN and CDR2 is FVKESK in the germline V gene. The CDR3 runs 16 residues. Trimming stripped 1 base from V and 6 bases from J, with 15 bases between. The CDR3 bases are TGTGCCAGCAGCCAAGCACAGCCCTTAGGGGCCGGGGAGCTGTTTTTT. It encodes CASSQAQPLGAGELFF.